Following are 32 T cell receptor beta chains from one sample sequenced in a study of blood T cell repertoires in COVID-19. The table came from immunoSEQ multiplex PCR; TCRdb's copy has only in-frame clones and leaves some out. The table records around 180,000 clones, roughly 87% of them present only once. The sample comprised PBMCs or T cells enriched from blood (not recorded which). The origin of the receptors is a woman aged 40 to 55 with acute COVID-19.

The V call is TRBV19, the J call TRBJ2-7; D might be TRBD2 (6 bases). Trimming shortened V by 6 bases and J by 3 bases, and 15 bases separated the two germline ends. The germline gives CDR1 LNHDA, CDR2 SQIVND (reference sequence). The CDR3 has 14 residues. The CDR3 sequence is CASSQSGPNYEQYF. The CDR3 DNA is TGTGCCAGTAGCCAGAGCGGGCCGAACTACGAGCAGTACTTC. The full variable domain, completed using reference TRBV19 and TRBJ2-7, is DGGITQSPKYLFRKEGQNVTLSCEQNLNHDAMYWYRQDPGQGLRLIYYSQIVNDFQKGDIAEGYSVSREKKESFPLTVTSAQKNPTAFYLCASSQSGPNYEQYFGPGTRLTVT.

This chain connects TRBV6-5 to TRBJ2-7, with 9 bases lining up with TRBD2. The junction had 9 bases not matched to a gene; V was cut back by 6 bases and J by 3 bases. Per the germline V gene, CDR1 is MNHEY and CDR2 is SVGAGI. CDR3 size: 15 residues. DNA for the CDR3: TGTGCCAGCAGCCTTAGCGGGGGCGCCTTCTACGAGCAGTACTTC. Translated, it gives CASSLSGGAFYEQYF.

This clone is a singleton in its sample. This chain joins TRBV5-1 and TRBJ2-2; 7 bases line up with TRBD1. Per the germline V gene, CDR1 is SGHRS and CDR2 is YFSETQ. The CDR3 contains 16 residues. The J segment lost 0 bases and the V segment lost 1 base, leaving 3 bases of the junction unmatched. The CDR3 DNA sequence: TGCGCCAGCAGCTTGACCGGGACAGCGAACACCGGGGAGCTGTTTTTT. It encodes CASSLTGTANTGELFF.

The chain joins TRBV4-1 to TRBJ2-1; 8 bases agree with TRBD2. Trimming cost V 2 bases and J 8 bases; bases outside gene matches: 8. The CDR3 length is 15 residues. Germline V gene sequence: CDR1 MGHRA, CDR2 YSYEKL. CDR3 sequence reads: CASSQLTGGPDEQFF. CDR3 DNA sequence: TGCGCCAGCAGCCAATTAACGGGAGGGCCCGATGAGCAGTTCTTC.

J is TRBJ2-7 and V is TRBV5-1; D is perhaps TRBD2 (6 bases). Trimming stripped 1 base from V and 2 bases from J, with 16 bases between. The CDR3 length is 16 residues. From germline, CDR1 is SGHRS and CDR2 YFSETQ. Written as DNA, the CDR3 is TGCGCCAGCAGCTTGCCCGACAGTGGAGGGGCCTACGAGCAGTACTTC. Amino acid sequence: CASSLPDSGGAYEQYF.

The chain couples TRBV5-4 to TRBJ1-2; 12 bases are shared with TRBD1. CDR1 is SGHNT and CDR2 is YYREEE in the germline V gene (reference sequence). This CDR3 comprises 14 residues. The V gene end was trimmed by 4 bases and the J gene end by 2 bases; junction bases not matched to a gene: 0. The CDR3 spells CASSGTGGNYGYTF. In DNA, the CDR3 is TGTGCCAGCAGCGGGACAGGGGGCAACTATGGCTACACCTTC.

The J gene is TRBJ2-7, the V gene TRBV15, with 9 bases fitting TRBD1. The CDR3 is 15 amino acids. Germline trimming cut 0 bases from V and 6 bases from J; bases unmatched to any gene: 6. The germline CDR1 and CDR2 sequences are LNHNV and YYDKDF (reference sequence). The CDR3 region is CATSRDVGQGAEQYF. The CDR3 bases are TGTGCCACCAGCAGAGATGTGGGACAGGGTGCCGAGCAGTACTTC.

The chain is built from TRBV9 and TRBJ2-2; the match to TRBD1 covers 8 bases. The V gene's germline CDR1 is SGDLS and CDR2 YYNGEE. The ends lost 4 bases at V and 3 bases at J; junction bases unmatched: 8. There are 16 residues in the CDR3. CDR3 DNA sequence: TGTGCCAGCAGCCCGACAGGGGTTCGGTACACCGGGGAGCTGTTTTTT. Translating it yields CASSPTGVRYTGELFF.

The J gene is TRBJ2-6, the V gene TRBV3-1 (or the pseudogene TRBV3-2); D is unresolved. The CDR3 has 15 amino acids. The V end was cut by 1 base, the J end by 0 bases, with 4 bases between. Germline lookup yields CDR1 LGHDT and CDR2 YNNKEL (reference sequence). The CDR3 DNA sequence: TGTGCCAGCAGCCAAGGCGGCTCTGGGGCCAACGTCCTGACTTTC. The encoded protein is CASSQGGSGANVLTF.

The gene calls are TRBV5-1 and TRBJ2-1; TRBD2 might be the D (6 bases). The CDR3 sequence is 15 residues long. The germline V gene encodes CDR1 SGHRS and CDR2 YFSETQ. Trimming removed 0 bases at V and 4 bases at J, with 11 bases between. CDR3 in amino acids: CASSLDLGGYNEQFF. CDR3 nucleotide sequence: TGCGCCAGCAGCTTGGATCTCGGGGGATACAATGAGCAGTTCTTC.

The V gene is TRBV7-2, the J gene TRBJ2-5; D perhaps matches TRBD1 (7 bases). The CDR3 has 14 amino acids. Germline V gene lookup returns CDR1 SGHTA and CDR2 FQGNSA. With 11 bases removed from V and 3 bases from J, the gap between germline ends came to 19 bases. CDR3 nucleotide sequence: TGTGCCTCCAGGGGGAGGCGGGTAGAAGAGACCCAGTACTTC. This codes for CASRGRRVEETQYF. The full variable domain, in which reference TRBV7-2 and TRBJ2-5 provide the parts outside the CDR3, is GAGVSQSPSNKVTEKGKDVELRCDPISGHTALYWYRQSLGQGLEFLIYFQGNSAPDKSGLPSDRFSAERTGGSVSTLTIQRTQQEDSAVYLCASRGRRVEETQYFGPGTRLLVL.

CDR3 DNA sequence: TGTGCCAGCAGCGGAGGACTAGCGGGGGACCCCATCTACAATGAGCAGTTCTTC. Protein sequence: CASSGGLAGDPIYNEQFF. J is TRBJ2-1 and V is TRBV9, with 13 bases lining up with TRBD2. The V gene end was trimmed by 3 bases and the J gene end by 3 bases; junction bases not matched to a gene: 9. The CDR3 extends over 18 amino acids. Looked up from germline, CDR1 is SGDLS and CDR2 is YYNGEE. Variable domain in full (rest from reference TRBV9 and TRBJ2-1): DSGVTQTPKHLITATGQRVTLRCSPRSGDLSVYWYQQSLDQGLQFLIQYYNGEERAKGNILERFSAQQFPDLHSELNLSSLELGDSALYFCASSGGLAGDPIYNEQFFGPGTRLTVL.

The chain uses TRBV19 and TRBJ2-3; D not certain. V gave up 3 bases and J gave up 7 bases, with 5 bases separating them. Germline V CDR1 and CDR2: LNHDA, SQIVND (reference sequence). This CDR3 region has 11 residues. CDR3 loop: CASSMYNTQYF. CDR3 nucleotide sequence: TGTGCCAGTAGTATGTACAATACGCAGTATTTT.

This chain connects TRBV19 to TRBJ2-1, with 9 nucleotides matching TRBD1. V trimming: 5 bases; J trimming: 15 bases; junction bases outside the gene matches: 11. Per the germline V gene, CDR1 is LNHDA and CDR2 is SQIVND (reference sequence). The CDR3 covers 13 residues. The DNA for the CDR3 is TGTGCCAGTAGTGCGCAGTCGACAGGGGGTCTGTTCTTC. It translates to CASSAQSTGGLFF.

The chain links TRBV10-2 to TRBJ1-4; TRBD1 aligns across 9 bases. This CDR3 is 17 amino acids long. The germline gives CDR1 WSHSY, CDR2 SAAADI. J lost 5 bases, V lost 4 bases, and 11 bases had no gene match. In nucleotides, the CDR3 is TGCGCCAGCAGTGCTGGGGACAGGGTCGAGTCGAATGAAAAACTGTTTTTT. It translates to CASSAGDRVESNEKLFF.

CDR3 in amino acids: CASRGRTGLIVSANYGYTF. DNA for the CDR3: TGTGCCAGCAGGGGTCGGACAGGCTTAATAGTTTCCGCCAACTATGGCTACACCTTC. V and J are TRBV5-6 and TRBJ1-2; 7 bases are shared with TRBD1. Germline CDR1 SGHDT, CDR2 YYEEEE. This CDR3 is 19 amino acids long. V gave up 5 bases and J gave up 2 bases; unmatched junction bases: 21.

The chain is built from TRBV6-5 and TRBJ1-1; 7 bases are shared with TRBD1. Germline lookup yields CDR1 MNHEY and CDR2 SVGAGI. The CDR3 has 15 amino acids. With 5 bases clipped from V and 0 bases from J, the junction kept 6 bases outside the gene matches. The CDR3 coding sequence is TGTGCCAGCAGTAAGGGACAGAACATGAACACTGAAGCTTTCTTT. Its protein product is CASSKGQNMNTEAFF.

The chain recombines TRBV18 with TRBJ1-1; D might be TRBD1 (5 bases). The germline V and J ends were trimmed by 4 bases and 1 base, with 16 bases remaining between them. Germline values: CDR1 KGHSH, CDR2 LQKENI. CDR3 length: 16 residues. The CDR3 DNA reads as TGTGCCAGCTCACTAAACGGGGGTTCGCCGAACACTGAAGCTTTCTTT. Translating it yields CASSLNGGSPNTEAFF.

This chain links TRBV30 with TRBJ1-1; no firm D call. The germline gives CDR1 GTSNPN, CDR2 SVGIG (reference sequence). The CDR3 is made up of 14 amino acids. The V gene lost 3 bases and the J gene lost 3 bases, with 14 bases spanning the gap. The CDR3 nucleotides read TGTGCCTGGAGCAAAAGGGCGGGCGACACTGAAGCTTTCTTT. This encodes CAWSKRAGDTEAFF.

The CDR3 coding sequence is TGCGCCAGCAGCTTAGACAGGTCAGATGAAAAACTGTTTTTT. Its translation is CASSLDRSDEKLFF. V usage is TRBV5-1 and J usage is TRBJ1-4; the D gene is possibly TRBD1 (6 bases). Germline CDR1 is SGHRS and CDR2 is YFSETQ. CDR3 length: 14 amino acids. V lost 2 bases and J 6 bases, leaving 11 bases between the germline ends. Full variable domain (rest looked up from reference TRBV5-1 and TRBJ1-4): KAGVTQTPRYLIKTRGQQVTLSCSPISGHRSVSWYQQTPGQGLQFLFEYFSETQRNKGNFPGRFSGRQFSNSRSEMNVSTLELGDSALYLCASSLDRSDEKLFFGSGTQLSVL.

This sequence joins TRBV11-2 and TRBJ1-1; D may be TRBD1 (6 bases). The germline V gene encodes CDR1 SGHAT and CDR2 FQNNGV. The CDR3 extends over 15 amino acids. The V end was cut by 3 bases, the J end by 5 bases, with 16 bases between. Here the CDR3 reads CASSFSWGLSTEAFF. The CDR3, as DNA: TGTGCCAGCAGCTTCAGCTGGGGGCTTAGTACTGAAGCTTTCTTT.

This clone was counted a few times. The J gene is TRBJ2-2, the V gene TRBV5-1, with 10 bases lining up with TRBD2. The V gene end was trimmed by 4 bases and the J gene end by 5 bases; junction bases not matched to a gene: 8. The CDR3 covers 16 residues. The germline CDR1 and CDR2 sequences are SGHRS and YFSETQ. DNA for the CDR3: TGCGCCAGCAGCCCACAGCGGGGGGGCGCAACCGGGGAGCTGTTTTTT. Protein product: CASSPQRGGATGELFF.

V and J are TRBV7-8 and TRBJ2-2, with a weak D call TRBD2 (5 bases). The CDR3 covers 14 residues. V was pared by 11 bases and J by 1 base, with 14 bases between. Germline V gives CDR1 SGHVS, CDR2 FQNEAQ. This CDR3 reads CAGTEGVNTGELFF. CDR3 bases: TGTGCCGGAACTGAGGGAGTGAACACCGGGGAGCTGTTTTTT.

Here the CDR3 DNA reads TGTGCCAGCAGCCAAGATGGACGGACTAGCGGGGGGGTGGTAGAGACCCAGTACTTC. The encoded protein is CASSQDGRTSGGVVETQYF. V gene TRBV3-1 (or the pseudogene TRBV3-2) combines with J gene TRBJ2-5; 15 bases map to TRBD2. The CDR3 runs 19 residues. Germline lookup yields CDR1 LGHDT and CDR2 YNNKEL (reference sequence). V dropped 0 bases and J dropped 4; count of bases not matched to a gene: 9.

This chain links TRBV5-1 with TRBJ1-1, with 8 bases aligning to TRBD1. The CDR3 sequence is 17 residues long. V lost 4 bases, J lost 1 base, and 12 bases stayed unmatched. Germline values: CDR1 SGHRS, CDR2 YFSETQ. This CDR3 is CASSRTMGTGGNTEAFF. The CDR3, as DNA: TGCGCCAGCAGCCGGACAATGGGGACAGGCGGGAACACTGAAGCTTTCTTT.

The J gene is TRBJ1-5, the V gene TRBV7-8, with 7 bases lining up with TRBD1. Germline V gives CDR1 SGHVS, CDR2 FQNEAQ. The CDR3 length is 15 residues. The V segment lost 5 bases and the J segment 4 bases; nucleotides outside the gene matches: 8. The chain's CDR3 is CASSPRRDSNQPQHF. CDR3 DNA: TGTGCCAGCAGCCCGAGACGGGACAGTAATCAGCCCCAGCATTTT.

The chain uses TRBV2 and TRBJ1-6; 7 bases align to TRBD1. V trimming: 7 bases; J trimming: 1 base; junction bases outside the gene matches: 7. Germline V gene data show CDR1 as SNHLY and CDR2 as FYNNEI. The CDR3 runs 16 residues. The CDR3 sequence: CASTETGKSYNSPLHF. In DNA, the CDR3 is TGTGCCAGCACCGAGACAGGGAAGTCCTATAATTCACCCCTCCACTTT. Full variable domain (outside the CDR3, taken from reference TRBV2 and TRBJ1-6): EPEVTQTPSHQVTQMGQEVILRCVPISNHLYFYWYRQILGQKVEFLVSFYNNEISEKSEIFDDQFSVERPDGSNFTLKIRSTKLEDSAMYFCASTETGKSYNSPLHFGNGTRLTVT.

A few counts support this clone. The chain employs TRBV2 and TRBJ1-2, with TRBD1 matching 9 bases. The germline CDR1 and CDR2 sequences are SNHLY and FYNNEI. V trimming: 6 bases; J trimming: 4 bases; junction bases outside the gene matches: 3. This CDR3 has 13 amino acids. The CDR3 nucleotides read TGTGCCAGCAGCAAGGGACAGGGCTATGGCTACACCTTC. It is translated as CASSKGQGYGYTF.

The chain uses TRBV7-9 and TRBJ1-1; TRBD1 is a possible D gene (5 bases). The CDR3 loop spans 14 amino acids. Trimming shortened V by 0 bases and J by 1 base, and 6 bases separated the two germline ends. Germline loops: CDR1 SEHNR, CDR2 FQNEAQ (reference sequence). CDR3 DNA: TGTGCCAGCAGCTTAGCCGGGGGGAACACTGAAGCTTTCTTT. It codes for CASSLAGGNTEAFF.

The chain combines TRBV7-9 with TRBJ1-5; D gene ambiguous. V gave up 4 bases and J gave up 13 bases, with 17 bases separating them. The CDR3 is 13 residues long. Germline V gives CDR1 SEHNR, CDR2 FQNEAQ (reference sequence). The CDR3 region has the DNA TGTGCCAGCAGCTCCGGTGAATTGCTTATACAGCATTTT. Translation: CASSSGELLIQHF.

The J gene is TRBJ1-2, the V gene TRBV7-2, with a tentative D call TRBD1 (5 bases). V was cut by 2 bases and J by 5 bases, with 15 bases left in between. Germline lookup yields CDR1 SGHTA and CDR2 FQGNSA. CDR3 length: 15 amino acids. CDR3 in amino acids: CASSLSSGPPYGYTF. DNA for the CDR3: TGTGCCAGCAGCTTATCCTCAGGGCCCCCTTATGGCTACACCTTC.

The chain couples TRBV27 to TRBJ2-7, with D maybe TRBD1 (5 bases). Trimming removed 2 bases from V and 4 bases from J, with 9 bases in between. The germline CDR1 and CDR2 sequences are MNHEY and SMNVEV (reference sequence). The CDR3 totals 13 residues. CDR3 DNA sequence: TGTGCCAGCAGTTTAAGACAGACGTACGAGCAGTACTTC. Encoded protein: CASSLRQTYEQYF.